Sequencing of this TCR beta chain was carried out in a study of CD8+ T cells in alopecia areata. RNA, once extracted, was reverse transcribed into cDNA for use as the sequencing template. Assay: immunoSEQ multiplex PCR; the TCRdb copy retains only in-frame clones and omits some. This sample carries approximately 150,000 clones, 55% of them seen once, and the ten largest clones take approximately 4.8%. The table lists this clone with a few counts. This CDR3 comprises 13 residues. Trimming stripped 7 bases from V and 6 bases from J, with 19 bases between. Germline V gene lookup returns CDR1 SQVTM and CDR2 ANQGSEA.

Sample: CD4+ T cells sorted from blood. The chain uses TRBV29-1 and TRBJ2-7; D is ambiguous. The clonotype originates from a human donor in good health. CDR3 residues: CSATGPSGGEQYF. CDR3 in DNA: TGCAGCGCCACTGGACCCTCCGGCGGCGAGCAGTACTTC.